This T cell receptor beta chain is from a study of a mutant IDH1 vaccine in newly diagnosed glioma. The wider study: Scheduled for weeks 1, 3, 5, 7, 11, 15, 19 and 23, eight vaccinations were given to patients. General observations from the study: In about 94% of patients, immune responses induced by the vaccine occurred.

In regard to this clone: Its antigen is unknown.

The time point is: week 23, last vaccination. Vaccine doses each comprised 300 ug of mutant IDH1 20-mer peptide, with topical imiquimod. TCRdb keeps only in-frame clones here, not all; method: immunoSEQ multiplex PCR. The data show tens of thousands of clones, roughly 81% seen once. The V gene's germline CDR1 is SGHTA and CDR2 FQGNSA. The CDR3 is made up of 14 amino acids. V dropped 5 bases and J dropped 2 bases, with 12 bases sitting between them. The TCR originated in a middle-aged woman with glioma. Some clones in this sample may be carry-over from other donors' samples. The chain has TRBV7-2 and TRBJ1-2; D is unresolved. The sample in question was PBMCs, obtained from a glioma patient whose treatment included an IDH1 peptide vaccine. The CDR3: CASSRAQENYGYTF. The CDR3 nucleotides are TGTGCCAGCAGCCGTGCGCAGGAAAACTATGGCTACACCTTC.